The 9 T cell receptor beta chains reported below all come from one sample, sequenced in a study of regulatory T cells in long-lasting Graves disease. The time point was: newly diagnosed GD, antithyroid drugs for less than 3 months. PBMCs provided the RNA from which the TCR library was made. Arm-PCR of CDR3 regions and iRepertoire HTBI primers were used to build TCR beta libraries. TCRdb reprocessed the multiplex PCR reads via MiXCR and lists one record per CDR3 protein. Here the sample spans about 420,000 distinct CDR3 sequences, less than 20% being singletons. The same specimen was also included in a second study, on T cells in Graves' hyperthyroidism and ophthalmopathy.

The material sequenced was peripheral blood mononuclear cells (PBMCs), taken at new diagnosis, from a patient treated with antithyroid drugs. The receptors shown here come from a young woman with Graves disease.

About this clonotype: A far larger clone is off by one base, so a read error is likely. The V gene is TRBV20-1, the J gene TRBJ2-3; TRBD2 matches 14 bases. The J call is in doubt because the DNA end fits TRBJ2-7 better. Per germline, CDR1 DFQATT and CDR2 SNEGSKA (reference sequence). The CDR3 length is 18 residues. The CDR3 DNA follows: TGCAGTGCTAGATTTCGACTAGCGGGAGGGATTACCTACAATGAGCAGTACTTC. Amino acid sequence: CSARFRLAGGITYNEQYF.

In this sample, this clonotype turned up a few times. The J gene is TRBJ2-1, the V gene TRBV27; 10 positions match TRBD2. CDR1 MNHEY and CDR2 SMNVEV come from the germline V gene (reference sequence). V dropped 4 bases and J dropped 1; count of bases not matched to a gene: 7. The CDR3 has 17 residues. CDR3 sequence: CASSSSSGSLSYNEQFF. The CDR3 DNA sequence: TGTGCCAGCAGTTCATCTAGCGGGAGTCTTTCCTACAATGAGCAGTTCTTC.

CDR3 DNA: TGTGCCAGCAGCTTAGTAGGTGGCGACGGTGATCAGCCCCAGCATTTT. Its translation: CASSLVGGDGDQPQHF. The V and J genes are TRBV7-9 and TRBJ1-5; D is undetermined. CDR1 and CDR2 (germline): SEHNR, FQNEAQ (reference sequence). The CDR3 consists of 16 residues. V was shortened by 1 base and J by 5 bases, with 15 bases between the two germline ends.

This chain connects TRBV7-6 to TRBJ2-2; a possible D gene is TRBD1 (6 bases). V lost 6 bases and J lost 3, with 14 bases in between. The CDR3 loop spans 15 amino acids. The V gene's germline CDR1 is SGHVS and CDR2 FNYEAQ. The CDR3 DNA reads as TGTGCCAGCAGGGAGTGGGGGCCCGACACCGGGGAGCTGTTTTTT. As protein: CASREWGPDTGELFF.

This clonotype was detected only a few times. The chain links TRBV18 to TRBJ1-5; a weak D match, TRBD1 (5 bases). Germline V gene lookup returns CDR1 KGHSH and CDR2 LQKENI. The CDR3 is 14 amino acids. The V gene lost 3 bases and the J gene lost 6 bases, with 12 bases spanning the gap. As DNA, the CDR3 is TGTGCCAGCTCACCCCAGGGAGGGGTTCAGCCCCAGCATTTT. Translated: CASSPQGGVQPQHF.

The chain combines TRBV27 with TRBJ2-3, with 9 bases fitting TRBD1. V shed 7 bases and J 2 bases; nucleotides not matched to a gene: 10. The CDR3 consists of 16 residues. Germline CDR1 is MNHEY and CDR2 is SMNVEV (reference sequence). This CDR3 reads CASNPGTGISTDTQYF. CDR3 nucleotide sequence: TGTGCCAGCAATCCCGGGACAGGGATCTCCACAGATACGCAGTATTTT.

This clonotype was recorded many times. The chain has TRBV2 and TRBJ2-5, with D hard to call. Germline CDR1 reads SNHLY; CDR2 reads FYNNEI. Deletions cut 6 bases from V and 4 bases from J, with 9 bases between. The CDR3 extends over 12 amino acids. This CDR3 is CASRPNGETQYF. The CDR3 bases are TGTGCCAGCAGACCGAACGGAGAGACCCAGTACTTC.

This clonotype was seen a single time. This sequence joins TRBV5-6 and TRBJ2-1; D is unresolved. Deletions cut 4 bases from V and 10 bases from J, with 21 bases between. From germline, CDR1 is SGHDT and CDR2 YYEEEE. The CDR3 is 15 residues long. CDR3 region: CASSLNGALKKEQFF. CDR3 DNA sequence: TGTGCCAGCAGCCTGAATGGTGCCTTAAAGAAGGAGCAGTTCTTC.

This clonotype was observed at least ten times. J is TRBJ2-5 and V is TRBV5-1, with D possibly being TRBD1 (6 bases). There are 15 residues in the CDR3. Germline loops: CDR1 SGHRS, CDR2 YFSETQ. Trimming took 6 bases from V and 3 from J, leaving 18 bases between them. In DNA form, the CDR3 reads TGCGCCAGCAACCGAAGGACAGTTGACGAAGAGACCCAGTACTTC. Its translation is CASNRRTVDEETQYF.